A single sample gave rise to the 4 T cell receptor beta chains below, sequenced in a study of CD8+ T cells in alopecia areata. Investigators isolated RNA and reverse transcribed it into cDNA to act as the sequencing template. The repertoire was sequenced with immunoSEQ multiplex PCR; TCRdb's copy has only in-frame clones and lacks some. The data contain under 250,000 clones, about 60% of them singletons. The material was CD4+ T cells sorted from blood, obtained at week 0. These receptors were taken from a human donor with alopecia areata.

This rearrangement joins TRBV6-5 to TRBJ1-4; D possibly corresponds to TRBD1 (5 bases). Trimming removed 4 bases from V and 4 bases from J, with 10 bases in between. There are 14 residues in the CDR3. Germline lookup yields CDR1 MNHEY and CDR2 SVGAGI. The DNA of the CDR3 is TGTGCCAGCAGTTTGGACGGACATAATGAAAAACTGTTTTTT. Translated, it gives CASSLDGHNEKLFF.

The table lists this clone with a few counts. V is TRBV7-9 and J is TRBJ2-7; D possibly corresponds to TRBD2 (6 bases). The V gene lost 5 bases and the J gene lost 6 bases, with 14 bases spanning the gap. Germline lookup yields CDR1 SEHNR and CDR2 FQNEAQ (reference sequence). This CDR3 has 13 residues. The CDR3 loop is CASSPREVREQYF. Written as DNA, the CDR3 is TGTGCCAGCAGCCCGCGGGAAGTCCGCGAGCAGTACTTC.

The chain joins TRBV29-1 to TRBJ2-2, with D perhaps given as TRBD1 or TRBD2 (7 bases each). There are 15 residues in the CDR3. The V gene lost 5 bases and the J gene lost 5 bases, with 18 bases spanning the gap. Germline CDR1 is SQVTM and CDR2 is ANQGSEA. The CDR3 is CSVRGGGARTGELFF. The CDR3 nucleotides read TGCAGCGTTAGGGGAGGGGGCGCAAGGACCGGGGAGCTGTTTTTT.

The J gene is TRBJ1-4, the V gene TRBV29-1; no clear D. CDR3 size: 13 residues. V lost 4 bases to trimming and J lost 4 bases, with 10 bases between them. Germline V gives CDR1 SQVTM, CDR2 ANQGSEA. For the CDR3, the DNA is TGCAGCGTTGCGAGTCAGATTAATGAAAAACTGTTTTTT. Protein: CSVASQINEKLFF.